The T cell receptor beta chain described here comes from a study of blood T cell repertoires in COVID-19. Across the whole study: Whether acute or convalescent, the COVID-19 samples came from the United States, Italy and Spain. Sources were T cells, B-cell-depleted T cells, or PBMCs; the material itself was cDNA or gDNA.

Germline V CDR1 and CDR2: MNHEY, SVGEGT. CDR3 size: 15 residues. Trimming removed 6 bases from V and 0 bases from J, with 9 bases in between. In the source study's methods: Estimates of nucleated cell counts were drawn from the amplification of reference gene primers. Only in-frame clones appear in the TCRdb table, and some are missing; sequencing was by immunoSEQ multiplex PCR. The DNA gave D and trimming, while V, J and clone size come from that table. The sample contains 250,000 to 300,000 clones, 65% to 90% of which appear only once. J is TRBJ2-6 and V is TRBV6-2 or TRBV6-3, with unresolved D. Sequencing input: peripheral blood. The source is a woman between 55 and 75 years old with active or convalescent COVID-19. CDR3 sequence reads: CASSRLGSGANVLTF. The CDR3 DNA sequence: TGTGCCAGCAGCCGACTCGGCTCTGGGGCCAACGTCCTGACTTTC.